The sequence of this TCR beta chain was determined in a study of patients and donors after allogeneic stem cell transplantation. Germline CDR1 SGDLS, CDR2 YYNGEE. This CDR3 contains 14 residues. V lost 3 bases and J lost 0, with 10 bases in between. There are a few counts of this clonotype. In TCRdb, the RT-PCR reads were re-called with MiXCR into one record per CDR3 protein. Of fewer than 250,000 distinct CDR3 sequences in the sample, 11% to 15% were seen once. The J gene is TRBJ2-7, the V gene TRBV9; possibly TRBD1 for D (5 bases). Specimen: blood, either unsorted or a sorted T cell fraction (not recorded which). This TCR came from a human donor who was either an allogeneic HSCT recipient or a stem cell or donor lymphocyte infusion donor (not recorded which). It is not recorded whose cells these are; they may come from a transplant donor. CDR3 sequence reads: CASSEGPNSYEQYF. The CDR3, as DNA: TGTGCCAGCAGCGAGGGGCCGAACTCCTACGAGCAGTACTTC.